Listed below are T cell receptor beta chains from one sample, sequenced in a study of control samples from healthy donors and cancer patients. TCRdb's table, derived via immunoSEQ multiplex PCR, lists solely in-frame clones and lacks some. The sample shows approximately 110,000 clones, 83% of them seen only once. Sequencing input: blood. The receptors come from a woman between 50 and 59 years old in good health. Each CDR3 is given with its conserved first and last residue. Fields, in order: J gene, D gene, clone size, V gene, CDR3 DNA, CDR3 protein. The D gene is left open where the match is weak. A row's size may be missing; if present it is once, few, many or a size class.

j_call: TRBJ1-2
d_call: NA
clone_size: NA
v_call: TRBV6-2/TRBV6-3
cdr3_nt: TGTGCCAGCAGTCCCGACTCTAACTATGGCTACACCTTC
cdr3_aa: CASSPDSNYGYTF

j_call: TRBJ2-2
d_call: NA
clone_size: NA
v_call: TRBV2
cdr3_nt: TGTGCCAGCAGTGAATTAGGTACTGAGAACACCGGGGAGCTGTTTTTT
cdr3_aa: CASSELGTENTGELFF

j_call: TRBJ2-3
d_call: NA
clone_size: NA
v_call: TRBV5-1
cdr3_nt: TGCGCCAGCAGCTTGTGGCAGAACACAGATACGCAGTATTTT
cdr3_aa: CASSLWQNTDTQYF

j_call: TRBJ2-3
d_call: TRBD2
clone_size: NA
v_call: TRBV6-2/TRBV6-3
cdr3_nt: TGTACCAGCAGTCGTCTAGCGGGAGTGGGCGATACGCAGTATTTT
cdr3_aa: CTSSRLAGVGDTQYF

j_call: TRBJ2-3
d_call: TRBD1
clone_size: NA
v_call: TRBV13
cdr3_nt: TGTGCCAGCAGCCTGTCCCGGGACAGGGGCCAGGCTACGCAGTATTTT
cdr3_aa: CASSLSRDRGQATQYF

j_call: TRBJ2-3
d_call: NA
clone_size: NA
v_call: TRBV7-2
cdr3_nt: TGTGCCAGCAGCCCCCCCTTGGCGGGATCAGATACGCAGTATTTT
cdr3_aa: CASSPPLAGSDTQYF

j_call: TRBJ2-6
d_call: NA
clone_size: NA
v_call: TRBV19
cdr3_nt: TGTGCCAGTAGTAGCCGTGTTAGCTCTGGGGCCAACGTCCTGACTTTC
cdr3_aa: CASSSRVSSGANVLTF

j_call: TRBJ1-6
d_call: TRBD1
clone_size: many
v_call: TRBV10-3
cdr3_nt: TGTGCCATCAGTGGGACAGGGGATTTATCACCCCTCCACTTT
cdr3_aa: CAISGTGDLSPLHF

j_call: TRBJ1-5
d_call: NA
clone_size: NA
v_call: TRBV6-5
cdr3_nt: TGTGCCAGCAGTAGGGGGGGTGAGAATCAGCCCCAGCATTTT
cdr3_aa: CASSRGGENQPQHF

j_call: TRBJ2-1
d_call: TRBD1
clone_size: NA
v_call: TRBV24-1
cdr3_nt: TGTGCCACCAGTGTCCCGACAGGGCCCCCCCGGGTGTTCTTC
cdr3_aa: CATSVPTGPPRVFF

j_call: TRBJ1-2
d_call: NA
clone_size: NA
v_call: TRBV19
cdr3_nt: TGTGCCAGTAGTCCCGGGGAGTATCCTAACTATGGCTACACCTTC
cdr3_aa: CASSPGEYPNYGYTF

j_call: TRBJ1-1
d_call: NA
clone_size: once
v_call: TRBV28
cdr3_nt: TGTGCCAGCAGTCCGAACACTGAAGCTTTCTTT
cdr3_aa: CASSPNTEAFF

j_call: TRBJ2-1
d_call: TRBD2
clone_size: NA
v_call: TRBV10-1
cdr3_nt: TGCGTAGGGACTAGCGGGAATGAGAATGAGCAGTTCTTC
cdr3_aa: CVGTSGNENEQFF